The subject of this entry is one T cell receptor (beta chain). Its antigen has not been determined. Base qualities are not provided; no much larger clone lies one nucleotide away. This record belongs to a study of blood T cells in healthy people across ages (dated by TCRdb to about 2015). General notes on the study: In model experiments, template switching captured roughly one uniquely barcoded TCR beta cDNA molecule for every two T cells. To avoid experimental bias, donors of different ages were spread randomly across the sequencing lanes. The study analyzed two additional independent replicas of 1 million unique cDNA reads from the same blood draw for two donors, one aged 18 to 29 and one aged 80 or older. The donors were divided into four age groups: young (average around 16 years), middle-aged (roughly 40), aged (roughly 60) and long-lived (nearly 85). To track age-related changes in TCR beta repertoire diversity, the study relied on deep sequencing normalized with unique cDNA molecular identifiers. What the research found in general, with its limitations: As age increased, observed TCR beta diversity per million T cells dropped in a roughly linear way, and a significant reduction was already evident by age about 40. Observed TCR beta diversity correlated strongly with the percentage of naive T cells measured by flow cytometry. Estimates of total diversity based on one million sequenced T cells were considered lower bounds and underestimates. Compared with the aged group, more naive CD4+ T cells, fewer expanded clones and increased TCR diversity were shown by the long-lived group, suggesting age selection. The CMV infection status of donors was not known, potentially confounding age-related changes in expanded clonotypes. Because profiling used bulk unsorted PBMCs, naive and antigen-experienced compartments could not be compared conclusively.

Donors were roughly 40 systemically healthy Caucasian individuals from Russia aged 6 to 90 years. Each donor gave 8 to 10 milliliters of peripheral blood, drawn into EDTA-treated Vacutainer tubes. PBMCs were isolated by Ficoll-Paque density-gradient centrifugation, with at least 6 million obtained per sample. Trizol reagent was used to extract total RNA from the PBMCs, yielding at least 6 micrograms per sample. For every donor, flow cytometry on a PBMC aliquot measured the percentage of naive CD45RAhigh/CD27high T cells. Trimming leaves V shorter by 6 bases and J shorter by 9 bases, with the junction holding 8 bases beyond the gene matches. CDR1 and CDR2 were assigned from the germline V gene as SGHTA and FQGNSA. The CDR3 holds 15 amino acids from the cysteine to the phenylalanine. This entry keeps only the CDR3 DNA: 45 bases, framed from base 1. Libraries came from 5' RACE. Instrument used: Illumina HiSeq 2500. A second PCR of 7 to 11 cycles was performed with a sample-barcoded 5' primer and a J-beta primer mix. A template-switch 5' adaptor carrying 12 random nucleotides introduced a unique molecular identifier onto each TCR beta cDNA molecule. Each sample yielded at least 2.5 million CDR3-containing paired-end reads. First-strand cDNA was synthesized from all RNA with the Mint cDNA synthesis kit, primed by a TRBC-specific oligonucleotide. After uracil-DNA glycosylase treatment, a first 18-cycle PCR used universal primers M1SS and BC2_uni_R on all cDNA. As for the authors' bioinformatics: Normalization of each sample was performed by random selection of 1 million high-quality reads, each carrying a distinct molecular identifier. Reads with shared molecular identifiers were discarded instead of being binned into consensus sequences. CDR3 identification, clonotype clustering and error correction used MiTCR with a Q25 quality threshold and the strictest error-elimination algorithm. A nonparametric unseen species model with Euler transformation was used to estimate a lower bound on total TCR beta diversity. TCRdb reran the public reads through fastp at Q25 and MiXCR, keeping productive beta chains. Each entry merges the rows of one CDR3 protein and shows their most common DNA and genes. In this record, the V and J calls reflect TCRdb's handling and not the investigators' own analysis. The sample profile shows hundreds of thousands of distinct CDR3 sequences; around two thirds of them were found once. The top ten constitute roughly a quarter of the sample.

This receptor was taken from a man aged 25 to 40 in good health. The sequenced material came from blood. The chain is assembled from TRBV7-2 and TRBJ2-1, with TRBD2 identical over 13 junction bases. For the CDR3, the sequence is CASRFTSGGDGEQFF. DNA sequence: TGTGCCAGCAGATTTACTAGCGGGGGGGACGGTGAGCAGTTCTTC. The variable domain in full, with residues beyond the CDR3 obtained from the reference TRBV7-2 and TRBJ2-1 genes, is GAGVSQSPSNKVTEKGKDVELRCDPISGHTALYWYRQSLGQGLEFLIYFQGNSAPDKSGLPSDRFSAERTGGSVSTLTIQRTQQEDSAVYLCASRFTSGGDGEQFFGPGTRLTVL.